One and the same sample provided the 22 T cell receptor beta chains below, sequenced in a study of CD8+ T cells in alopecia areata. TCR sequencing used cDNA made by reverse transcription of extracted RNA. Sequencing used immunoSEQ multiplex PCR; TCRdb keeps in-frame clones, though not all of them. The sample shows approximately 170,000 clones, approximately 60% of them seen only once. Treatment meaning: oral pan-JAK inhibitor, 5-10 mg twice daily. The sequencing used CD4+ T cells sorted from blood, collected at week 24, from a patient treated with tofacitinib. The receptors shown here come from a human donor with alopecia areata.

The rearrangement joins TRBV5-6 to TRBJ2-7, with D possibly TRBD1 on 6 matching bases. Trimming removed 6 bases at V and 3 bases at J, with 13 bases between. This CDR3 has 13 amino acids. Germline loops: CDR1 SGHDT, CDR2 YYEEEE. CDR3 protein: CASTFGGVYEQYF. Written as DNA, the CDR3 is TGTGCCAGCACCTTTGGGGGCGTCTACGAGCAGTACTTC.

This chain connects TRBV21-1 to TRBJ2-5. TRBV21-1 is flagged as a pseudogene. This CDR3 is built from 11 residues. Here the CDR3 reads CASSDPETQYF. The CDR3 DNA reads as TGTGCCAGCAGTGACCCAGAGACCCAGTACTTC.

The CDR3 protein is CASSAGLRGVLTF. As DNA, the CDR3 is TGTGCCAGCAGCGCCGGGCTAAGGGGCGTCCTGACTTTC. V is TRBV6-5 and J is TRBJ2-6, with a tentative D call TRBD1 (5 bases). This CDR3 is built from 13 residues. The germline V and J ends were trimmed by 6 bases and 12 bases, with 15 bases remaining between them. The V gene's germline CDR1 is MNHEY and CDR2 SVGAGI.

This sequence joins TRBV5-1 and TRBJ1-2; D is perhaps TRBD1 (5 bases). Per the germline V gene, CDR1 is SGHRS and CDR2 is YFSETQ. V shed 4 bases and J shed 4 bases, with 8 bases lying between them. CDR3 length: 12 residues. The CDR3: CASSLGAYGYTF. CDR3 sequence (DNA): TGCGCCAGCAGCCTCGGGGCCTATGGCTACACCTTC.

This clone showed up just a few times. This sequence joins TRBV5-6 and TRBJ2-7; D is tentatively TRBD1 or TRBD2 (5 bases each). The germline V gene encodes CDR1 SGHDT and CDR2 YYEEEE. With 4 bases removed from V and 4 bases from J, the gap between germline ends came to 15 bases. This CDR3 has 14 amino acids. CDR3 amino acids: CASSPGTARYEQYF. CDR3 DNA sequence: TGTGCCAGCAGCCCGGGGACGGCTCGATACGAGCAGTACTTC.

This sequence joins TRBV18 and TRBJ2-6; TRBD1 matches 10 bases. This CDR3 comprises 17 residues. Germline values: CDR1 KGHSH, CDR2 LQKENI. V shed 4 bases and J 2 bases; nucleotides not matched to a gene: 5. Written as DNA, the CDR3 is TGTGCCAGCTCACGGGACAGGGGATTCACTGGGGCCAACGTCCTGACTTTC. This translates into CASSRDRGFTGANVLTF.

This clone came up once. The chain carries TRBV23-1 and TRBJ2-7; tentatively, D is TRBD2 (5 bases). TRBV23-1 is flagged as an ORF with uncertain function. Trimming pared 6 bases from V and 8 bases from J, leaving 14 bases between. CDR3 length: 12 amino acids. The CDR3 region has the DNA TGCGCCAGCAGCCTAAAGGAGGAAAAGCAGTACTTC. Translated: CASSLKEEKQYF.

V gene TRBV30 combines with J gene TRBJ1-1; perhaps TRBD1 as D (5 bases). The V gene's germline CDR1 is GTSNPN and CDR2 SVGIG (reference sequence). The V gene lost 2 bases and the J gene lost 4 bases, with 14 bases spanning the gap. The CDR3 sequence is 14 residues long. CDR3 sequence reads: CAWSPLRGGTEAFF. CDR3 DNA sequence: TGTGCCTGGAGTCCTCTCCGGGGGGGCACTGAAGCTTTCTTT.

The CDR3, as DNA: TGTGCCTGGAACACTTTCAGGGGCGAAGCTTTCTTT. It encodes CAWNTFRGEAFF. This chain joins TRBV30 and TRBJ1-1; tentatively, D is TRBD1 (6 bases). Deletions cut 4 bases from V and 8 bases from J, with 14 bases between. Looked up from germline, CDR1 is GTSNPN and CDR2 is SVGIG (reference sequence). There are 12 residues in the CDR3.

This sequence joins TRBV4-2 and TRBJ2-3; D unclear. The V and J ends lost 0 bases and 0 bases respectively, with 4 bases between them. Germline CDR1 LGHNA, CDR2 YNFKEQ. The CDR3 runs to 14 residues. The CDR3 nucleotides read TGTGCCAGCAGCCAAGATCCAAGCACAGATACGCAGTATTTT. This translates into CASSQDPSTDTQYF.

The chain has TRBV25-1 and TRBJ1-1, with D unclear. V was trimmed by 3 bases and J by 3 bases, leaving 11 bases between them. The CDR3 runs 14 residues. The germline CDR1 and CDR2 sequences are MGHDK and SYGVNS. The chain's CDR3 is CASSDKGIDTEAFF. CDR3 sequence (DNA): TGTGCCAGCAGTGACAAGGGAATCGACACTGAAGCTTTCTTT. The full variable domain, with the rest looked up from reference TRBV25-1 and TRBJ1-1, is EADIYQTPRYLVIGTGKKITLECSQTMGHDKMYWYQQDPGMELHLIHYSYGVNSTEKGDLSSESTVSRIRTEHFPLTLESARPSHTSQYLCASSDKGIDTEAFFGQGTRLTVV.

V usage is TRBV18 and J usage is TRBJ2-7, with 7 bases matching TRBD2. The CDR3 extends over 12 amino acids. Per germline, CDR1 KGHSH and CDR2 LQKENI. Germline trimming cut 2 bases from V and 6 bases from J; bases unmatched to any gene: 1. CDR3 region: CASSPWGGEQYF. The CDR3 DNA sequence: TGTGCCAGCTCACCATGGGGGGGCGAGCAGTACTTC.

This clone showed up just a few times. The chain couples TRBV6-6 to TRBJ1-5; a weak D match, TRBD1 (6 bases). Germline lookup yields CDR1 MNHNY and CDR2 SVGAGI (reference sequence). The CDR3 is 13 residues long. V was shortened by 6 bases and J by 4 bases, with 10 bases between the two germline ends. CDR3 sequence reads: CASSRTENQPQHF. CDR3 coding DNA: TGTGCCAGCAGCCGGACAGAGAATCAGCCCCAGCATTTT.

The chain carries TRBV6-5 and TRBJ1-2, with 9 positions matching TRBD1. CDR1 and CDR2 from the germline V gene are MNHEY and SVGAGI. J lost 2 bases, V lost 5 bases, and 6 bases had no gene match. CDR3 length: 15 residues. The CDR3, as DNA: TGTGCCAGCAGTGTCGTAGGGACAGGGAACTATGGCTACACCTTC. Encoded protein: CASSVVGTGNYGYTF.

Comment on this clone: This specimen includes other DNA sequences encoding the same CDR3. The V call is TRBV5-1, the J call TRBJ2-5; D is uncertain. The CDR3 covers 11 residues. Germline V gene lookup returns CDR1 SGHRS and CDR2 YFSETQ. Trimming removed 3 bases at V and 3 bases at J, with 3 bases between. CDR3 sequence reads: CASSSKETQYF. In DNA, the CDR3 is TGCGCCAGCAGCTCGAAAGAGACCCAGTACTTC.

The rearrangement joins TRBV7-8 to TRBJ2-7; no definite D call. The V and J ends lost 2 bases and 6 bases respectively, with 8 bases between them. The CDR3 runs 12 residues. Germline loops: CDR1 SGHVS, CDR2 FQNEAQ. This CDR3 reads CASSLQRSEQYF. The CDR3 DNA sequence: TGTGCCAGCAGCTTACAACGCTCCGAGCAGTACTTC. The whole variable domain, remainder taken from reference TRBV7-8 and TRBJ2-7, is GAGVSQSPRYKVAKRGQDVALRCDPISGHVSLFWYQQALGQGPEFLTYFQNEAQLDKSGLPSDRFFAERPEGSVSTLKIQRTQQEDSAVYLCASSLQRSEQYFGPGTRLTVT.

This clone was counted a few times. This rearrangement joins TRBV11-2 to TRBJ1-5, with D tentatively TRBD1 (5 bases). Per germline, CDR1 SGHAT and CDR2 FQNNGV. The V gene lost 5 bases and the J gene lost 0 bases, with 17 bases spanning the gap. This CDR3 is 17 amino acids long. CDR3 DNA: TGTGCCAGCAGCCTCCGGGACCAGCCCATTAGCAATCAGCCCCAGCATTTT. This translates into CASSLRDQPISNQPQHF. The entire variable domain, with the rest obtained from reference TRBV11-2 and TRBJ1-5, is as follows: EAGVAQSPRYKIIEKRQSVAFWCNPISGHATLYWYQQILGQGPKLLIQFQNNGVVDDSQLPKDRFSAERLKGVDSTLKIQPAKLEDSAVYLCASSLRDQPISNQPQHFGDGTRLSIL.

V and J are TRBV18 and TRBJ1-1; D gene uncertain. V dropped 8 bases and J dropped 1 base, with 8 bases sitting between them. The CDR3 length is 12 residues. Germline V gene lookup returns CDR1 KGHSH and CDR2 LQKENI. The DNA for the CDR3 is TGTGCCAGCGCGTCCGGGAACACTGAAGCTTTCTTT. Translation gives CASASGNTEAFF. The variable domain in full, with the rest retrieved from reference TRBV18 and TRBJ1-1, is NAGVMQNPRHLVRRRGQEARLRCSPMKGHSHVYWYRQLPEEGLKFMVYLQKENIIDESGMPKERFSAEFPKEGPSILRIQQVVRGDSAAYFCASASGNTEAFFGQGTRLTVV.

As for this clone: The same CDR3 also results from other DNA sequences found in this sample. The J gene is TRBJ1-2, the V gene TRBV6-1, with a possible D match to TRBD1 (5 bases). Looked up from germline, CDR1 is MNHNS and CDR2 is SASEGT. CDR3 length equals 13 residues. V was pared by 6 bases and J by 0 bases, with 8 bases between. The CDR3 sequence is CASSRAPNYGYTF. The CDR3 bases are TGTGCCAGCAGCAGGGCGCCTAACTATGGCTACACCTTC.

This rearrangement joins TRBV7-3 to TRBJ2-3, with D possibly TRBD2 on 6 matching bases. V was clipped by 1 base and J by 0 bases, with 17 bases between them. The CDR3 spans 18 residues. Germline V lookup: CDR1 SGHTA, CDR2 FQGTGA. The CDR3 sequence is CASSLIGRTTQSTDTQYF. As DNA, the CDR3 is TGTGCCAGCAGCTTAATTGGGAGGACTACCCAAAGCACAGATACGCAGTATTTT.

The chain uses TRBV30 and TRBJ1-2; D remains ambiguous. This CDR3 has 13 amino acids. The germline V gene has CDR1 GTSNPN and CDR2 SVGIG (reference sequence). The V end lost 1 base, the J end lost 7 bases, and 13 bases lay between the germline ends. The CDR3, as DNA: TGTGCCTGGAGTGGAGAGTCCCTTAGTGGCTACACCTTC. Encoded protein: CAWSGESLSGYTF.

CDR3 region: CASSEVGQGNQPQHF. The CDR3 nucleotides are TGTGCCAGCAGTGAAGTCGGACAGGGCAATCAGCCCCAGCATTTT. The genes are TRBV6-1 and TRBJ1-5; 7 nucleotides agree with TRBD1. Trimming removed 1 base from V and 2 bases from J; junction bases left unmatched: 2. The germline CDR1 and CDR2 sequences are MNHNS and SASEGT. The CDR3 has 15 residues.